This T cell receptor beta chain is drawn from a study of shared clonotypes between healthy human individuals. Study-wide points: It was the non-shared clonotypes that had lower generation probabilities than clonotypes shared by all four donors.

As to this clone: As yet, its antigen is unknown.

Sequencing used immunoSEQ multiplex PCR; TCRdb keeps in-frame clones, though not all of them. Among 2 million to 2.5 million clones listed, under 95% were seen once. The CDR3 has 16 residues. Trimming removed 0 bases at V and 4 bases at J, with 16 bases between. CDR1 is MDHEN and CDR2 is SYDVKM in the germline V gene. This rearrangement joins TRBV28 to TRBJ2-7; the D call may be TRBD1 or TRBD2 (5 bases each). Input material: naive CD4+ T cells from PBMCs. The subset here: CD45RA+ positively selected. The sequence derives from a man aged 18 to 30 in good health. Some clones in this sample may be carry-over from other donors' samples. The DNA for the CDR3 is TGTGCCAGCAGTTTATGGACCGGGACCCATGGTTACGAGCAGTACTTC. Encoded protein: CASSLWTGTHGYEQYF.